These 13 T cell receptor beta chains came from one sample sequenced in a study of cytomegalovirus exposure and HLA in healthy donors (dated by TCRdb to the late 2010s). The method was the immunoSEQ multiplex PCR assay. Held by TCRdb, this immuneACCESS table contains in-frame sequences only and omits some clones. Under half of the omission traces to an unresolved V gene where checked; the cause of the rest is unknown. The sample data list over 150,000 clones, and roughly 86% of these were observed just once. The top ten clones comprise about 1.9% of the sample. The specimen was PBMCs. The source is a human donor in good health.

The chain is built from TRBV2 and TRBJ1-1; the D gene is possibly TRBD1 (5 bases). CDR3 length: 15 residues. Germline CDR1 and CDR2: SNHLY and FYNNEI. Trimming removed 8 bases from V and 2 bases from J, with 18 bases in between. The CDR3 sequence: CASQRHWGDNTEAFF. In DNA, the CDR3 is TGTGCCAGCCAACGACATTGGGGCGATAACACTGAAGCTTTCTTT.

This chain joins TRBV11-2 and TRBJ1-2, with unresolved D. CDR3 length: 14 amino acids. The V end was cut by 3 bases, the J end by 7 bases, with 15 bases between. Germline CDR1 reads SGHAT; CDR2 reads FQNNGV. DNA for the CDR3: TGTGCCAGCAGCTTGGTAGGCGAGGGTGGTGGCTACACCTTC. Residues: CASSLVGEGGGYTF.

The chain is built from TRBV2 and TRBJ1-6; D uncertain. Trimming pared 8 bases from V and 0 bases from J, leaving 11 bases between. This CDR3 spans 15 amino acids. Germline V gives CDR1 SNHLY, CDR2 FYNNEI. CDR3 in amino acids: CASARESSYNSPLHF. The CDR3 DNA reads TGTGCCAGCGCTAGAGAGAGCTCCTATAATTCACCCCTCCACTTT.

The chain employs TRBV5-4 and TRBJ2-5; D is perhaps TRBD2 (5 bases). Germline assignment: CDR1 SGHNT and CDR2 YYREEE (reference sequence). This CDR3 has 15 amino acids. V lost 4 bases, J lost 5 bases, and 18 bases lay in between. CDR3 residues: CASSPVPEGLETQYF. CDR3 coding DNA: TGTGCCAGCAGCCCGGTCCCAGAGGGCTTGGAGACCCAGTACTTC.

A single count supports this clone. V is TRBV7-6 and J is TRBJ1-2; D call uncertain. V was trimmed by 1 base and J by 2 bases, leaving 5 bases between them. Per germline, CDR1 SGHVS and CDR2 FNYEAQ. The CDR3 is made up of 13 amino acids. CDR3 loop: CASSLGQNYGYTF. CDR3 nucleotides: TGTGCCAGCAGCTTAGGTCAAAACTATGGCTACACCTTC.

The V gene is TRBV29-1, the J gene TRBJ1-1; 7 bases align to TRBD1. Looked up from germline, CDR1 is SQVTM and CDR2 is ANQGSEA. The CDR3 length is 12 residues. V dropped 7 bases and J dropped 1; count of bases not matched to a gene: 3. The CDR3 protein is CSGRQGNTEAFF. CDR3 nucleotide sequence: TGCAGCGGACGACAGGGGAACACTGAAGCTTTCTTT.

The chain couples TRBV7-2 to TRBJ2-5, with 8 bases matching TRBD2. Germline trimming cut 5 bases from V and 4 bases from J; bases unmatched to any gene: 9. CDR1 and CDR2 (germline): SGHTA, FQGNSA. The CDR3 loop spans 15 amino acids. CDR3: CASSTPGTSTETQYF. The CDR3 DNA reads as TGTGCCAGCAGCACCCCCGGGACTAGTACAGAGACCCAGTACTTC. Supplemented by reference TRBV7-2 and TRBJ2-5, the full variable domain reads GAGVSQSPSNKVTEKGKDVELRCDPISGHTALYWYRQSLGQGLEFLIYFQGNSAPDKSGLPSDRFSAERTGGSVSTLTIQRTQQEDSAVYLCASSTPGTSTETQYFGPGTRLLVL.

The rearrangement joins TRBV2 to TRBJ2-1; TRBD2 aligns across 10 bases. The CDR3 consists of 14 residues. The V segment lost 6 bases and the J segment 7 bases; nucleotides outside the gene matches: 6. CDR1 is SNHLY, CDR2 FYNNEI, per germline. CDR3 loop: CASSRLAGWNEQFF. The CDR3 bases are TGTGCCAGCAGCCGACTAGCGGGTTGGAATGAGCAGTTCTTC.

For the CDR3, the DNA is TGTGCCAGTAGTACCCGGCGGGGGGCTAATGAAAAACTGTTTTTT. This codes for CASSTRRGANEKLFF. The rearrangement joins TRBV19 to TRBJ1-4; a weak D match, TRBD1 (5 bases). The ends were cut back, 4 bases at V and 3 bases at J, with 12 bases in the middle. The CDR3 length is 15 residues. Looked up from germline, CDR1 is LNHDA and CDR2 is SQIVND (reference sequence).

The chain uses TRBV27 and TRBJ2-3; 10 bases line up with TRBD2. J gave up 4 bases and V 6 bases, and 7 bases lay outside the gene matches. The CDR3 is made up of 15 amino acids. Germline loops: CDR1 MNHEY, CDR2 SMNVEV (reference sequence). DNA for the CDR3: TGTGCCAGCAGACGCGGACTAGCGGATCCAGATACGCAGTATTTT. Translating it yields CASRRGLADPDTQYF.

The V gene is TRBV7-2, the J gene TRBJ2-3, with 7 bases matching TRBD1. The CDR3 loop spans 15 amino acids. Germline CDR1 SGHTA, CDR2 FQGNSA. V lost 5 bases and J lost 4; bases outside the gene matches: 9. CDR3 in amino acids: CASSPWGQGADTQYF. The CDR3 DNA sequence: TGTGCCAGCAGCCCCTGGGGGCAGGGGGCAGATACGCAGTATTTT.

This clone was recorded a few times. The chain couples TRBV4-1 to TRBJ1-1; D possibly corresponds to TRBD1 (6 bases). The CDR3 is 13 residues long. Germline CDR1 reads MGHRA; CDR2 reads YSYEKL. V lost 0 bases and J 11 bases, leaving 13 bases between the germline ends. The CDR3 DNA follows: TGCGCCAGCAGCCAAGATCAGGGGATGGGGGCTTTCTTT. Its translation: CASSQDQGMGAFF.

The V and J genes are TRBV6-5 and TRBJ2-7; 8 nucleotides line up with TRBD1. This CDR3 region has 15 residues. The V gene's germline CDR1 is MNHEY and CDR2 SVGAGI. Unmatched junction bases numbered 3, after V lost 0 bases and J lost 2 bases. The CDR3 region is CASSYSPTGAYEQYF. The CDR3 coding sequence is TGTGCCAGCAGTTACTCCCCGACAGGGGCCTACGAGCAGTACTTC.